This TCR beta chain emerged from a study of cytomegalovirus exposure and HLA in healthy donors. As for the donors, each was a healthy bone marrow donor. Points on this clone: No antigen is known for it.

The PCR had 60 Vbeta and 13 Jbeta primers. The method was immunoSEQ multiplex PCR; TCRdb's version includes in-frame clones alone and lacks a portion of them. The sample lists around 180,000 clones; roughly 82% were seen once. The V end lost 11 bases, the J end lost 2 bases, and 26 bases lay between the germline ends. Germline V lookup: CDR1 SEHNR, CDR2 FQNEAQ (reference sequence). The CDR3 spans 17 residues. Study outcomes and limitations: It was reported that TCR beta sequences correctly inferred the HLA-A and HLA-B alleles for most subjects.

The J gene is TRBJ2-3, the V gene TRBV7-9; D perhaps matches TRBD2 (5 bases). The sample consisted of PBMCs. This clonotype was sampled from a woman between 45 and 65 years old in good health and CMV-seronegative. The CDR3 DNA follows: TGTGCCCTCCTTTTGGCGACACTAGGAATCGTCACAGATACGCAGTATTTT. It translates to CALLLATLGIVTDTQYF.